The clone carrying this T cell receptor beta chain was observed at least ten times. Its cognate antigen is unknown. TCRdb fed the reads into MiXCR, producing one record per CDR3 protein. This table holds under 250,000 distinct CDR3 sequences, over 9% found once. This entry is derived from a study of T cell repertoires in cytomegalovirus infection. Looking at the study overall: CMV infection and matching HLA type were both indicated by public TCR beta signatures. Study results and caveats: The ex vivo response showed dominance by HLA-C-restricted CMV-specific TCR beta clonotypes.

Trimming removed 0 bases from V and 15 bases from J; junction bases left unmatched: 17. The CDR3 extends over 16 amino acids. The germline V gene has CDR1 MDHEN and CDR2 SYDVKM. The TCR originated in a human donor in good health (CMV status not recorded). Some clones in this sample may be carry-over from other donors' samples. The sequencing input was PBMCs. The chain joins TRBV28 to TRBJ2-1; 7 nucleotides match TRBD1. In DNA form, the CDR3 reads TGTGCCAGCAGTTTATGGACAGGGAAACGGGCAACAACGGGGTTCTTC. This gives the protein CASSLWTGKRATTGFF.